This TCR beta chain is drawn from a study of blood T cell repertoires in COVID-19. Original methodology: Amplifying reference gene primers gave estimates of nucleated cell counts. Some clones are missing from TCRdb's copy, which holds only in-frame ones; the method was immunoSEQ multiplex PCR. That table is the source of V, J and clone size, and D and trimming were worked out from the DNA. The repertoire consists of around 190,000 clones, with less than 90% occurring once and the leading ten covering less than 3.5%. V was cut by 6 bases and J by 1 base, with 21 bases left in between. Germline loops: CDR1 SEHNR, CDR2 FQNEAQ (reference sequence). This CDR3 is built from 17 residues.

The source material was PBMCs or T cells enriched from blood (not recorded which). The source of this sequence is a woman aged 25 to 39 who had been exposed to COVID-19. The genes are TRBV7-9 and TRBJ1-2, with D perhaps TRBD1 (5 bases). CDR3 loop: CASSSQRAGNVNYGYTF. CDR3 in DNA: TGTGCCAGCAGTTCTCAACGGGCAGGGAACGTTAACTATGGCTACACCTTC.